A single sample gave rise to the 23 T cell receptor beta chains below, sequenced in a study of cytomegalovirus exposure and HLA in healthy donors. PCR employed 60 Vbeta and 13 Jbeta primers. Only in-frame clones appear in the TCRdb table, and some are missing; sequencing was by immunoSEQ multiplex PCR. The table shows more than 100,000 clones, with more than 60% occurring only once. Sequencing used PBMCs. The receptors here all came from a woman in her forties in good health and CMV-seropositive.

V usage is TRBV29-1 and J usage is TRBJ2-3, with 10 bases fitting TRBD2. The CDR3 runs 15 residues. V lost 7 bases to trimming and J lost 4 bases; unmatched junction nucleotides: 11. Germline lookup yields CDR1 SQVTM and CDR2 ANQGSEA. The CDR3 reads CSAHSESGRADTQYF. CDR3 coding DNA: TGCAGCGCCCACTCAGAGAGCGGGAGGGCAGATACGCAGTATTTT.

The chain recombines TRBV9 with TRBJ2-7; TRBD1 matches 7 bases. CDR3 size: 14 residues. Germline V gene lookup returns CDR1 SGDLS and CDR2 YYNGEE. The junction had 9 bases not matched to a gene; V was cut back by 3 bases and J by 6 bases. CDR3 sequence (DNA): TGTGCCAGCAGCGCCCAGAGGGGGCCTGGCGAGCAGTACTTC. This gives the protein CASSAQRGPGEQYF.

This rearrangement joins TRBV28 to TRBJ2-2; D is perhaps TRBD1 (6 bases). The CDR3 loop spans 14 amino acids. V lost 2 bases and J lost 3, with 7 bases in between. The germline V gene encodes CDR1 MDHEN and CDR2 SYDVKM. CDR3 protein: CASSLHRDTGELFF. CDR3 nucleotides: TGTGCCAGCAGTTTACACAGGGACACCGGGGAGCTGTTTTTT.

The gene calls are TRBV25-1 and TRBJ2-5; no firm D call. The end of the DNA aligns better with TRBJ2-7, so the J call may be wrong. The CDR3 has 15 amino acids. Germline V CDR1 and CDR2: MGHDK, SYGVNS. The CDR3 DNA reads as TGTGCCAGCAGTGTTCGACGTACCGACTCCTACGAGCAGTACTTC. Its protein product is CASSVRRTDSYEQYF.

This clone was observed once. V and J are TRBV12-5 and TRBJ1-5, with 8 positions matching TRBD1. The germline V gene encodes CDR1 LGHNT and CDR2 FRNRAP. The CDR3 covers 16 residues. Trimming took 3 bases from V and 8 from J; bases not matched to a gene: 12. CDR3 in amino acids: CASGFAATGAREPQHF. In DNA, the CDR3 is TGTGCTAGTGGTTTCGCGGCGACAGGGGCAAGGGAGCCCCAGCATTTT. Together with reference TRBV12-5 and TRBJ1-5, the CDR3 gives the full variable domain: DARVTQTPRHKVTEMGQEVTMRCQPILGHNTVFWYRQTMMQGLELLAYFRNRAPLDDSGMPKDRFSAEMPDATLATLKIQPSEPRDSAVYFCASGFAATGAREPQHFGDGTRLSIL.

A note on this clone: A junction end diverges from the germline sequence, so it may reflect a read error. In DNA, the CDR3 is TGTGCCAGCTCACCCCTCGGAAGGGAGAACCAGTACTTC. As protein: CASSPLGRENQYF. The V call is TRBV18, the J call TRBJ2-5; tentatively, D is TRBD2 (5 bases). Germline lookup yields CDR1 KGHSH and CDR2 LQKENI. This CDR3 has 13 amino acids.

The CDR3: CASSSRGRELDEQFF. CDR3 nucleotides: TGTGCCAGCAGCTCCCGCGGGCGGGAGTTGGATGAGCAGTTCTTC. The V and J genes are TRBV28 and TRBJ2-1; 7 bases align to TRBD2. Losses at the gene ends were 6 bases for V and 8 bases for J; bases not matched to a gene: 13. The CDR3 contains 15 residues. In germline, CDR1 is MDHEN, CDR2 SYDVKM.

J is TRBJ2-7 and V is TRBV28; 8 bases match TRBD2. After removal of 2 bases from V and 5 bases from J, the junction contained 5 bases not matched to a gene. Germline CDR1 is MDHEN and CDR2 is SYDVKM. This CDR3 region has 14 residues. CDR3 sequence reads: CASSLSGSTHEQYF. DNA for the CDR3: TGTGCCAGCAGTTTAAGCGGGAGTACCCACGAGCAGTACTTC.

This clone was counted once. The V call is TRBV6-5, the J call TRBJ2-4; no clear D gene. Per germline, CDR1 MNHEY and CDR2 SVGAGI. Trimming removed 2 bases at V and 0 bases at J, with 11 bases between. The length of the CDR3 is 16 residues. This CDR3 reads CASSYDARVAKNIQYF. CDR3 in DNA: TGTGCCAGCAGTTACGACGCCCGGGTAGCCAAAAACATTCAGTACTTC.

The sample holds one count of this clone. The V and J genes are TRBV19 and TRBJ2-7; 9 nucleotides line up with TRBD2. Germline lookup yields CDR1 LNHDA and CDR2 SQIVND (reference sequence). The trim removed 6 bases at V and 5 bases at J, leaving 14 bases unmatched. The CDR3 runs to 16 residues. The CDR3 DNA follows: TGTGCCAGTAGCAACCAATGGATAGCGGGAGTCCACGAGCAGTACTTC. Its translation: CASSNQWIAGVHEQYF.

As DNA, the CDR3 is TGTGCCAGCAAGAGGACTAGCGAGTACGAGCAGTACTTC. This gives the protein CASKRTSEYEQYF. This chain joins TRBV6-5 and TRBJ2-7, with 9 bases matching TRBD2. Per germline, CDR1 MNHEY and CDR2 SVGAGI. The ends lost 7 bases at V and 4 bases at J; junction bases unmatched: 5. This CDR3 spans 13 amino acids.

V usage is TRBV4-2 and J usage is TRBJ2-7; 7 nucleotides match TRBD1. The CDR3 runs to 15 residues. Germline CDR1 LGHNA, CDR2 YNFKEQ. The V and J ends lost 3 bases and 1 base, in that order; junction bases with no gene match: 6. The CDR3 DNA is TGTGCCAGCAGCCAGGGTGGGACAGAATCCTACGAGCAGTACTTC. This codes for CASSQGGTESYEQYF.

The chain uses TRBV9 and TRBJ1-5; TRBD1 matches at 10 bases. Germline CDR1 reads SGDLS; CDR2 reads YYNGEE. The CDR3 loop spans 16 amino acids. After removal of 0 bases from V and 3 bases from J, the junction contained 3 bases not matched to a gene. The CDR3 coding sequence is TGTGCCAGCAGCGTAGGTGGGACAGGGGACAATCAGCCCCAGCATTTT. It encodes CASSVGGTGDNQPQHF.

The gene calls are TRBV2 and TRBJ1-4; D ambiguous. The CDR3 loop spans 15 amino acids. Trimming left V 0 bases short and J 5 bases short, with 10 bases between. Germline V gives CDR1 SNHLY, CDR2 FYNNEI. The CDR3 is CASSEALWPNEKLFF. The CDR3 DNA reads as TGTGCCAGCAGTGAAGCGCTTTGGCCGAATGAAAAACTGTTTTTT.

The chain employs TRBV5-1 and TRBJ1-2; 8 bases fit TRBD1. Germline CDR1 SGHRS, CDR2 YFSETQ. Germline trimming cut 0 bases from V and 7 bases from J; bases unmatched to any gene: 11. The CDR3 is 16 amino acids. This CDR3 reads CASSLASGQGASGYTF. CDR3 sequence (DNA): TGCGCCAGCAGCTTGGCCTCAGGGCAGGGGGCAAGTGGCTACACCTTC. The complete variable domain, with remaining parts taken from reference TRBV5-1 and TRBJ1-2, reads KAGVTQTPRYLIKTRGQQVTLSCSPISGHRSVSWYQQTPGQGLQFLFEYFSETQRNKGNFPGRFSGRQFSNSRSEMNVSTLELGDSALYLCASSLASGQGASGYTFGSGTRLTVV.

The chain couples TRBV30 to TRBJ2-3; D not certain. The V gene's germline CDR1 is GTSNPN and CDR2 SVGIG (reference sequence). Trimming left V 1 base short and J 7 bases short, with 6 bases between. The CDR3 totals 11 residues. The CDR3 DNA follows: TGTGCCTGGAGTGGACTGAATACGCAGTATTTT. Translation gives CAWSGLNTQYF.

The rearrangement joins TRBV19 to TRBJ2-7; 7 bases align to TRBD2. This CDR3 has 13 amino acids. Germline values: CDR1 LNHDA, CDR2 SQIVND (reference sequence). The junction had 2 bases not matched to a gene; V was cut back by 4 bases and J by 2 bases. The CDR3 is CASSTSGAYEQYF. In nucleotides, the CDR3 is TGTGCCAGTAGTACCAGCGGGGCCTACGAGCAGTACTTC.

This clone was seen a few times. Its ends do not fully match the called genes, so a read error is possible. This rearrangement joins TRBV28 to TRBJ1-2, with no clear D. The CDR3 loop spans 15 amino acids. Germline CDR1 and CDR2: MDHEN and SYDVKM. CDR3 amino acids: CASSTQWVTNYGYPF. The CDR3 coding sequence is TGTGCCAGCAGTACCCAGTGGGTTACTAACTATGGCTACCCCTTC.

This clone was observed a few times. The V gene is TRBV19, the J gene TRBJ2-5; 10 nucleotides align to TRBD1. The CDR3 extends over 15 amino acids. The germline CDR1 and CDR2 sequences are LNHDA and SQIVND (reference sequence). V lost 6 bases, J lost 5 bases, and 9 bases stayed unmatched. The CDR3 coding sequence is TGTGCCAGTAGAACAGAGACAGGGGGCAGGGAGACCCAGTACTTC. Protein sequence: CASRTETGGRETQYF.

This clone came up a few times. This rearrangement joins TRBV12-5 to TRBJ1-2, with TRBD1 as a possible D gene (6 bases). The CDR3 has 14 residues. CDR1 LGHNT and CDR2 FRNRAP come from the germline V gene. V was shortened by 4 bases and J by 0 bases, with 9 bases between the two germline ends. CDR3 in amino acids: CASGYGTSNYGYTF. The CDR3 DNA is TGTGCTAGTGGTTACGGGACATCTAACTATGGCTACACCTTC.

The chain couples TRBV10-1 to TRBJ2-1; 7 nucleotides align to TRBD2. Trimming took 3 bases from V and 0 from J; bases not matched to a gene: 8. CDR3 length: 17 amino acids. Germline-derived CDR1 and CDR2 are WNHNN and SYGVQD (reference sequence). CDR3 coding DNA: TGCGCCAGCAGTGACCAACTAGCGCCAAGCTCCTACAATGAGCAGTTCTTC. It translates to CASSDQLAPSSYNEQFF.

V is TRBV6-1 and J is TRBJ1-2; no reliable D call. The length of the CDR3 is 15 residues. The germline CDR1 and CDR2 sequences are MNHNS and SASEGT. V was clipped by 0 bases and J by 8 bases, with 16 bases between them. Here the CDR3 DNA reads TGTGCCAGCAGTGAAGCGCGCGGGCTCGAGAGGGGCTACACCTTC. It encodes CASSEARGLERGYTF.

CDR3 sequence reads: CASSLGGDSNQPQHF. The CDR3 DNA is TGTGCCAGCAGCCTGGGAGGTGACAGCAATCAGCCCCAGCATTTT. The rearrangement uses TRBV7-6 and TRBJ1-5; D is unclear. Trimming removed 5 bases from V and 1 base from J, with 12 bases in between. CDR1 is SGHVS and CDR2 is FNYEAQ in the germline V gene. The CDR3 is made up of 15 amino acids. Together with reference TRBV7-6 and TRBJ1-5, the CDR3 gives the full variable domain: GAGVSQSPRYKVTKRGQDVALRCDPISGHVSLYWYRQALGQGPEFLTYFNYEAQQDKSGLPNDRFSAERPEGSISTLTIQRTEQRDSAMYRCASSLGGDSNQPQHFGDGTRLSIL.